A single sample gave rise to the 4 T cell receptor beta chains below, sequenced in a study of CD4+ T cells in melanoma. Repertoires were generated with immunoSEQ multiplex PCR, while TCRdb's copy carries only in-frame clones and drops some. The repertoire has some 150,000 clones, around 90% of them found once; the top ten carry less than 2%. These receptors came from a human donor with melanoma.

This chain connects TRBV6-5 to TRBJ2-2; weak D call: TRBD2 (6 bases). Looked up from germline, CDR1 is MNHEY and CDR2 is SVGAGI. The V gene lost 0 bases and the J gene lost 7 bases, with 6 bases spanning the gap. This CDR3 region has 13 residues. The CDR3 nucleotides are TGTGCCAGCAGTTACTCTAGCGGCGGGGAGCTGTTTTTT. Translated, it gives CASSYSSGGELFF.

The chain is built from TRBV5-1 and TRBJ1-2, with a possible D match to TRBD1 (6 bases). Trimming stripped 0 bases from V and 6 bases from J, with 18 bases between. The CDR3 spans 16 residues. CDR1 SGHRS and CDR2 YFSETQ come from the germline V gene. CDR3 nucleotides: TGCGCCAGCAGCTTGGTCCCAGGTCCAGGGGTAAATGGCTACACCTTC. Protein: CASSLVPGPGVNGYTF.

The chain carries TRBV7-9 and TRBJ1-3, with a possible D match to TRBD1 (5 bases). The CDR3 contains 15 residues. Germline CDR1 and CDR2: SEHNR and FQNEAQ (reference sequence). Trimming removed 5 bases at V and 3 bases at J, with 14 bases between. CDR3 in DNA: TGTGCCAGCAGCCCAAGGGGCATCGATGGAAACACCATATATTTT. This translates into CASSPRGIDGNTIYF.

This chain joins TRBV5-1 and TRBJ2-1; 8 nucleotides align to TRBD1. Losses at the gene ends were 3 bases for V and 6 bases for J; bases not matched to a gene: 8. Per the germline V gene, CDR1 is SGHRS and CDR2 is YFSETQ. The length of the CDR3 is 15 residues. Here the CDR3 reads CASSSQGAYGNEQFF. CDR3 bases: TGCGCCAGCAGCTCTCAGGGGGCTTATGGCAATGAGCAGTTCTTC. Filled out from reference TRBV5-1 and TRBJ2-1, the complete variable domain reads KAGVTQTPRYLIKTRGQQVTLSCSPISGHRSVSWYQQTPGQGLQFLFEYFSETQRNKGNFPGRFSGRQFSNSRSEMNVSTLELGDSALYLCASSSQGAYGNEQFFGPGTRLTVL.